The source of this TCR beta chain is a study of cytomegalovirus exposure and HLA in healthy donors. The wider study: Ancestry clustering placed around 81% of several hundred genotyped donors in the Caucasian-associated cluster.

Amplification used 60 Vbeta primers and 13 Jbeta primers. TCRdb's table, derived via immunoSEQ multiplex PCR, lists solely in-frame clones and lacks some. The sample has some 250,000 clones, more than 75% seen once. Turning to this clone: The target antigen is unknown.

The germline gives CDR1 SEHNR, CDR2 FQNEAQ (reference sequence). The CDR3 runs 16 residues. V dropped 2 bases and J dropped 9 bases, with 20 bases sitting between them. Regarding the study as a whole: Most TCR beta V segments were productive about 87% or about 30% of the time in an earlier analysis. Testing in vitro showed three CMV-associated chains specific for CMV antigens. In all likelihood, a cluster of highly shared sequence variants was a sequencing artifact.

Sequenced sample: PBMCs. The chain carries TRBV7-9 and TRBJ2-1; TRBD1 might be the D (6 bases). This sequence was found in a woman between 35 and 50 years old in good health and CMV-seropositive. The DNA for the CDR3 is TGTGCCAGCAGCTTAAGTTCAGCAGGGGTTAGGCGTGAGCAGTTCTTC. It specifies CASSLSSAGVRREQFF.